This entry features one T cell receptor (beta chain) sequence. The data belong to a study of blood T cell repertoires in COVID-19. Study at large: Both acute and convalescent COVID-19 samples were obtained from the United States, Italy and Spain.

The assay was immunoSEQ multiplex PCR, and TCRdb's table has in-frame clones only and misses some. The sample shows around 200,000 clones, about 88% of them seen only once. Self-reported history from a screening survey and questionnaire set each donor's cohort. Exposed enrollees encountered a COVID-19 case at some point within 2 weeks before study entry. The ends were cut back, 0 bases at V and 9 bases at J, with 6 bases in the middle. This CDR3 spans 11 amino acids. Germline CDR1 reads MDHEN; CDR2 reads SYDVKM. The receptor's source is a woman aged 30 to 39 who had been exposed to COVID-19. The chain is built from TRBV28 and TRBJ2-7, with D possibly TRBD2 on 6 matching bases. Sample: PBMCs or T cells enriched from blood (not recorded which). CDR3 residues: CASSLWGLQYF. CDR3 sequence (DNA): TGTGCCAGCAGTTTATGGGGACTGCAGTACTTC.